The present T cell receptor beta chain was sequenced within a study of blood T cell repertoires in COVID-19. This clone was counted ten times or more. The CDR3 sequence is 16 residues long. V gave up 3 bases and J gave up 4 bases, with 16 bases separating them. Germline-derived CDR1 and CDR2 are PRHDT and FYEKMQ (reference sequence). Produced via immunoSEQ multiplex PCR; TCRdb's table is partial and in-frame only. This sample has roughly 190,000 clones, with about 81% found just once. Participants' own reports of clinical history determined their cohort assignment. Two negative PCRs, clearance, or symptom resolution were required of recovered Cohort 3 donors.

The chain is built from TRBV13 and TRBJ1-3; D remains unclear. What was sequenced was PBMCs or T cells enriched from blood (not recorded which). The sequence was collected from a woman in her thirties who had recovered from COVID-19. CDR3 in amino acids: CASSFPPALGGNTIYF. The CDR3 DNA follows: TGTGCCAGCAGCTTTCCTCCCGCCCTAGGCGGAAACACCATATATTTT.